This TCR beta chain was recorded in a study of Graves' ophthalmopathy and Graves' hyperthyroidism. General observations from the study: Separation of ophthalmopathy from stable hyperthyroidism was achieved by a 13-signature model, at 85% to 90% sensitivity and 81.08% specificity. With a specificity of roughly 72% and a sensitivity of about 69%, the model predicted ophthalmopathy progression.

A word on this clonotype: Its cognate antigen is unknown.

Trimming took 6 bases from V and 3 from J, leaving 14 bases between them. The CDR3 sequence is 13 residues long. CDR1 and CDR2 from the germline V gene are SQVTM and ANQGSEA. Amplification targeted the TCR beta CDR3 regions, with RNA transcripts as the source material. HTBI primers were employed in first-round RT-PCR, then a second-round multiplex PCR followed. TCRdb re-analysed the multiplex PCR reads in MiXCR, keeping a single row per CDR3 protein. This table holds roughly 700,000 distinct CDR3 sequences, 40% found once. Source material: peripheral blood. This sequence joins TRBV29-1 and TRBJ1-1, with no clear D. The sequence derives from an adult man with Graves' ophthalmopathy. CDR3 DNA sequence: TGCAGCGTGAAGACACCCTGGGACACTGAAGCTTTCTTT. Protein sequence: CSVKTPWDTEAFF.